These 11 T cell receptor beta chains were sequenced from one sample in a study of blood T cell repertoires in COVID-19. TCRdb's copy holds only in-frame clones and misses some; the assay was immunoSEQ multiplex PCR. Here the sample spans 150,000 or so clones, roughly 86% being singletons. The sample taken for sequencing was peripheral blood. The receptors come from a human donor in a cohort sampled during active COVID-19.

This clone occurred a few times. CDR3 in amino acids: CASSKEAGDSNQPQHF. The DNA of the CDR3 is TGTGCCAGCAGCAAAGAGGCCGGAGATAGCAATCAGCCCCAGCATTTT. The rearrangement uses TRBV21-1 and TRBJ1-5. TRBV21-1 is designated a pseudogene. This CDR3 is built from 16 residues.

This clone was seen repeatedly, ten times or more. The chain combines TRBV28 with TRBJ1-1; D is uncertain. Between the trimmed V and J ends, which lost 5 bases and 4 bases, there was a span of 5 bases. The germline V gene has CDR1 MDHEN and CDR2 SYDVKM. The length of the CDR3 is 11 residues. The CDR3 nucleotides read TGTGCCAGCAGTCCCCGCACTGAAGCTTTCTTT. Translated, it gives CASSPRTEAFF.

The gene calls are TRBV13 and TRBJ2-7; possibly TRBD1 for D (6 bases). CDR3 length: 13 residues. Germline V gene sequence: CDR1 PRHDT, CDR2 FYEKMQ (reference sequence). V lost 5 bases to trimming and J lost 2 bases, with 10 bases between them. This CDR3 reads CASSRGQTYEQYF. CDR3 in DNA: TGTGCCAGCAGCCGCGGACAGACCTACGAGCAGTACTTC.

This clone appeared once. The chain carries TRBV5-1 and TRBJ2-5, with 8 bases fitting TRBD2. Per germline, CDR1 SGHRS and CDR2 YFSETQ. This CDR3 contains 15 residues. Trimming cost V 4 bases and J 4 bases; bases outside gene matches: 9. The CDR3, as DNA: TGCGCCAGCAGCACCTCCGGGGGGGGAGGAGAGACCCAGTACTTC. This translates into CASSTSGGGGETQYF. The full variable domain, its missing parts supplied by reference TRBV5-1 and TRBJ2-5, is KAGVTQTPRYLIKTRGQQVTLSCSPISGHRSVSWYQQTPGQGLQFLFEYFSETQRNKGNFPGRFSGRQFSNSRSEMNVSTLELGDSALYLCASSTSGGGGETQYFGPGTRLLVL.

The rearrangement joins TRBV12-3 or TRBV12-4 to TRBJ2-7, with TRBD1 identical over 8 bases. The CDR3 covers 13 residues. Trimming cost V 6 bases and J 1 base; bases outside gene matches: 2. CDR3 region: CASRRQGSYEQYF. CDR3 DNA sequence: TGTGCCAGCAGGCGACAGGGGTCCTACGAGCAGTACTTC.

The chain uses TRBV11-3 and TRBJ2-7; TRBD1 aligns across 8 bases. The CDR3 covers 14 residues. CDR1 SGHNT and CDR2 YENEEA come from the germline V gene. Trimming at V came to 0 bases and at J to 12 bases, leaving 10 bases not matched to a gene. In DNA, the CDR3 is TGTGCCAGCAGCTTAGAGACAGGGGTCCTCCCTTTGTACTTC. Translating it yields CASSLETGVLPLYF.

The CDR3 loop is CASSSPGTSGRKERNEQFF. CDR3 DNA sequence: TGTGCCAGCAGCTCACCCGGGACTAGCGGGAGAAAGGAGCGAAATGAGCAGTTCTTC. The chain couples TRBV7-9 to TRBJ2-1, with 14 bases matching TRBD2. Germline CDR1 SEHNR, CDR2 FQNEAQ (reference sequence). The CDR3 sequence is 19 residues long. After removal of 4 bases from V and 7 bases from J, the junction contained 15 bases not matched to a gene.

The chain joins TRBV30 to TRBJ1-1; 7 bases fit TRBD1. Looked up from germline, CDR1 is GTSNPN and CDR2 is SVGIG (reference sequence). V gave up 4 bases and J gave up 1 base; unmatched junction bases: 18. The CDR3 runs to 18 residues. In nucleotides, the CDR3 is TGTGCCTGGATTTGGGGAAGATATGGGACAGACCCGAACACTGAAGCTTTCTTT. Protein product: CAWIWGRYGTDPNTEAFF.

This chain joins TRBV6-6 and TRBJ1-1; D remains ambiguous. The germline V gene encodes CDR1 MNHNY and CDR2 SVGAGI (reference sequence). Trimming stripped 8 bases from V and 8 bases from J, with 9 bases between. This CDR3 region has 10 residues. The CDR3 loop is CASAKREAFF. Written as DNA, the CDR3 is TGTGCCAGCGCAAAACGGGAAGCTTTCTTT.

This sequence joins TRBV5-1 and TRBJ1-3, with 7 bases aligning to TRBD1. V trimming: 2 bases; J trimming: 2 bases; junction bases outside the gene matches: 4. CDR3 length: 15 amino acids. The germline V gene has CDR1 SGHRS and CDR2 YFSETQ. Written as DNA, the CDR3 is TGCGCCAGCAGCTTAAGACAGGGAACTGGAAACACCATATATTTT. Its protein product is CASSLRQGTGNTIYF. The full variable domain, completed using reference TRBV5-1 and TRBJ1-3, is KAGVTQTPRYLIKTRGQQVTLSCSPISGHRSVSWYQQTPGQGLQFLFEYFSETQRNKGNFPGRFSGRQFSNSRSEMNVSTLELGDSALYLCASSLRQGTGNTIYFGEGSWLTVV.

Concerning this clone: The same CDR3 arises from other DNA sequences in this sample as well. The chain employs TRBV7-2 and TRBJ2-7; 7 nucleotides agree with TRBD1. This CDR3 is 14 amino acids long. The ends lost 5 bases at V and 1 base at J; junction bases unmatched: 5. The germline V gene has CDR1 SGHTA and CDR2 FQGNSA. Here the CDR3 reads CASSPGQASYEQYF. The CDR3 nucleotides read TGTGCCAGCAGCCCAGGACAGGCGTCCTACGAGCAGTACTTC. Complete variable domain (other parts from reference TRBV7-2 and TRBJ2-7): GAGVSQSPSNKVTEKGKDVELRCDPISGHTALYWYRQSLGQGLEFLIYFQGNSAPDKSGLPSDRFSAERTGGSVSTLTIQRTQQEDSAVYLCASSPGQASYEQYFGPGTRLTVT.